Listed below are T cell receptor beta chains from one sample, sequenced in a study of cytomegalovirus exposure and HLA in healthy donors. Clones were read by immunoSEQ multiplex PCR, and TCRdb kept only the in-frame ones, dropping some. The sample table sets out approximately 72,000 clones. Sequences were obtained from PBMCs. The receptors derive from a man in his forties or fifties in good health and CMV-seronegative. The CDR3 runs from the conserved cysteine through the conserved F or W. The D gene is left open where the match is weak. Size values are once, few and many counts, or a class for expanded clones, and some rows have none.

>TRBV10-2|NA|medium-sized|TRBJ1-1
CASSGSSSNTEAFF
TGCGCCAGCAGTGGGAGTAGTTCGAACACTGAAGCTTTCTTT
>TRBV6-5|NA|NA|TRBJ1-5
CASSYSTGNQPQHF
TGTGCCAGCAGTTACTCGACGGGGAATCAGCCCCAGCATTTT
>TRBV5-1|NA|NA|TRBJ1-5
CASSLVGRGDQPQHF
TGCGCCAGCAGCTTGGTCGGCAGGGGTGATCAGCCCCAGCATTTT
>TRBV29-1|NA|NA|TRBJ2-5
CSVDPPVQETQYF
TGCAGCGTTGACCCCCCAGTTCAAGAGACCCAGTACTTC
>TRBV9|NA|NA|TRBJ2-2
CASSVDRVLGGELFF
TGTGCCAGCAGCGTAGACAGGGTTCTTGGCGGGGAGCTGTTTTTT
>TRBV27|TRBD1|NA|TRBJ2-7
CASSLRTGYRYEQYF
TGTGCCAGCAGCTTAAGGACAGGGTATAGGTACGAGCAGTACTTC
>TRBV6-1|NA|NA|TRBJ1-4
CASSVSQGGDEKLFF
TGTGCCAGCAGTGTTTCACAGGGTGGGGATGAAAAACTGTTTTTT
>TRBV5-1|NA|NA|TRBJ2-2
CASSLTTPDTGELFF
TGCGCCAGCAGCTTGACCACCCCAGACACCGGGGAGCTGTTTTTT
>TRBV5-1|NA|NA|TRBJ1-2
CASSPLGGQGGYTF
TGCGCCAGCAGCCCCCTTGGGGGACAAGGAGGCTACACCTTC
>TRBV12-1|NA|NA|TRBJ1-5
CASIPGQGSQPQHF
TGTGCCAGCATCCCGGGACAGGGATCTCAGCCCCAGCATTTT
>TRBV18|NA|NA|TRBJ2-2
CASSPPRGTPNTGELFF
TGTGCCAGCTCACCGCCCCGGGGGACTCCGAACACCGGGGAGCTGTTTTTT
>TRBV2|NA|NA|TRBJ1-1
CASRGGNTEAFF
TGTGCCAGCAGGGGGGGGAACACTGAAGCTTTCTTT
>TRBV5-1|NA|NA|TRBJ1-2
CASSRDISYGYTF
TGCGCCAGCAGCAGGGACATCTCTTATGGCTACACCTTC
>TRBV15|TRBD2|NA|TRBJ2-3
CATSLSGGATDTQYF
TGTGCCACCAGCCTTAGCGGGGGGGCCACAGATACGCAGTATTTT
>TRBV6-5|NA|NA|TRBJ1-6
CASSYSNAPLHF
TGTGCCAGCAGTTACTCGAACGCGCCCCTCCACTTT
>TRBV5-1|TRBD2|NA|TRBJ2-1
CASSLAGLANNEQFF
TGCGCCAGCAGCTTGGCGGGACTAGCGAACAATGAGCAGTTCTTC
>TRBV27|NA|NA|TRBJ1-5
CASSLSYSNQPQHF
TGTGCCAGCAGTTTATCCTATAGCAATCAGCCCCAGCATTTT
>TRBV28|TRBD1|NA|TRBJ1-5
CASSLIRPGTGSNQPQHF
TGTGCCAGCAGTTTAATTAGGCCCGGGACAGGGTCTAACCAGCCCCAGCATTTT
>TRBV6-5|NA|NA|TRBJ1-6
CASSPNNSPLHF
TGTGCCAGCAGTCCTAATAATTCACCCCTCCACTTT
>TRBV6-6|TRBD2|NA|TRBJ2-2
CASSYSGGDTGELFF
TGTGCCAGCAGTTACTCGGGGGGGGACACCGGGGAGCTGTTTTTT
>TRBV19|NA|NA|TRBJ2-4
CASSRGHHRAKNIQYF
TGTGCCAGTAGTAGAGGCCACCATCGGGCCAAAAACATTCAGTACTTC
>TRBV28|TRBD2|NA|TRBJ2-1
CASSFSLAGGYNEQFF
TGTGCCAGCAGTTTTAGTCTAGCGGGGGGTTACAATGAGCAGTTCTTC
>TRBV5-6|TRBD2|NA|TRBJ2-3
CASSFYIAGVSTDTQYF
TGTGCCAGCAGCTTTTATATAGCGGGGGTGAGCACAGATACGCAGTATTTT
>TRBV14|NA|NA|TRBJ1-1
CASSQSRGFTEAFF
TGTGCCAGCAGCCAGTCTAGGGGATTTACTGAAGCTTTCTTT